Listed below are T cell receptor beta chains from one sample, sequenced in a study of shared clonotypes between healthy human individuals. Sequencing used immunoSEQ multiplex PCR; TCRdb keeps in-frame clones, though not all of them. The top ten hold around 0.14% of the sample, which has about 2.4 million clones, around nine tenths seen once. The sequenced material came from naive CD4+ T cells sorted from blood. Receptor source: a young man in good health. Each CDR3 is given with its conserved first and last residue. A D gene is named only where the DNA matches it firmly. Not all rows give a size; the values are once, few, many and, for expanded clones, a class.

TRBJ2-3 TRBV9 . once TGTGCCAGCAGCGTAGGTGGAGGAGGGTCCCGCACAGATACGCAGTATTTT CASSVGGGGSRTDTQYF
TRBJ2-7 TRBV5-1 . once TGCGCCAGCAGCTTGACTACCTACGAGCAGTACTTC CASSLTTYEQYF
TRBJ1-2 TRBV7-2 . . TGTGCCAGCAGCCCTTTTACAGAGAACTATGGCTACACCTTC CASSPFTENYGYTF
TRBJ1-2 TRBV11-2 TRBD1 . TGTGCCAGCAGCCCCTCAGGGGGCTTTGGGAGCTACACCTTC CASSPSGGFGSYTF
TRBJ2-5 TRBV5-4 . . TGTGCCAGCTCTGGGGGGGGTCCGGACAGAGGTCAAGAGACCCAGTACTTC CASSGGGPDRGQETQYF
TRBJ2-1 TRBV7-2 TRBD1 . TGTGCCAGCAGCGCCCAGGGACAGGGTTACAATGAGCAGTTCTTC CASSAQGQGYNEQFF
TRBJ1-2 TRBV11-2 . . TGTGCCAGCAGCTTACTTTCGACAGCCGTAAGGTATGGCTACACCTTC CASSLLSTAVRYGYTF
TRBJ2-7 TRBV6-1 TRBD1 . TGTGCCAGCAGAAGCCGGGACAGAGCCTACGAGCAGTACTTC CASRSRDRAYEQYF
TRBJ2-2 TRBV5-6 TRBD2 . TGTGCCAGCAGCTTGGGGGCCTTAGCGGGAGGCGGGGAGCTGTTTTTT CASSLGALAGGGELFF
TRBJ1-5 TRBV6-1 . . TGTGCCAGCAATTCCGGGACAAGCAATCAGCCCCAGCATTTT CASNSGTSNQPQHF
TRBJ1-4 TRBV5-1 TRBD1 . TGCGCCAGCAGCTTGTCTCCGGGACAGAAGGAAAAACTGTTTTTT CASSLSPGQKEKLFF
TRBJ1-3 TRBV6-5 . once TGTGCCACCCTTAGGGGAAACACCATATATTTT CATLRGNTIYF
TRBJ2-1 TRBV5-1 TRBD2 . TGCGCCAGCAGCTTGATTCCGACTAGCGGGGGAAGGAATGAGCAGTTCTTC CASSLIPTSGGRNEQFF
TRBJ2-7 TRBV5-8 . . TGTGCCAGCAGCCGCGTGACAGTTTCCTACGAGCAGTACTTC CASSRVTVSYEQYF
TRBJ2-1 TRBV18 . once TGTGCCAGCTCACCACCCGGACTGGGAGAATACAATGAGCAGTTCTTC CASSPPGLGEYNEQFF
TRBJ1-3 TRBV13 . once TGTGCCAGCAGCAGATGGACAGACTCCTCTGGAAACACCATATATTTT CASSRWTDSSGNTIYF
TRBJ2-2 TRBV19 . . TGTGCCAGTAGTGTACGCACCGGGGAGCTGTTTTTT CASSVRTGELFF
TRBJ2-3 TRBV9 . . TGTGCCAGCAGCGTAGAGTACTCGACAGATACGCAGTATTTT CASSVEYSTDTQYF
TRBJ2-1 TRBV2 . . TGTGCCAGCAGTTCCTGGACTGGGAATGAGCAGTTCTTC CASSSWTGNEQFF
TRBJ2-7 TRBV6-1 . . TGTGCCAGCACCCTAGACTACGAGCAGTACTTC CASTLDYEQYF
TRBJ2-7 TRBV27 TRBD1 . TGTGCCAGCAGCCCCGGGACAGACGGCTACGAGCAGTACTTC CASSPGTDGYEQYF
TRBJ1-5 TRBV28 . . TGTGCCACCTGCACCGAGGGGATGAGCAATCAGCCCCAGCATTTT CATCTEGMSNQPQHF
TRBJ1-1 TRBV28 . . TGTGCCAGCAGTTTAGTATTGAACACTGAAGCTTTCTTT CASSLVLNTEAFF
TRBJ1-1 TRBV10-3 . once TGTGCCGTACCGGGACAAAATGTTTCGGGTGAAGCTTTCTTT CAVPGQNVSGEAFF
TRBJ2-7 TRBV6-1 . . TGTGCCAGCAGTGAAAGGCCCTCACCCAACGAGCAGTACTTC CASSERPSPNEQYF
TRBJ1-5 TRBV5-1 TRBD1 . TGCGCCAGCAGCTTGCCGACAGGGAAGGGTTGGAATCAGCCCCAGCATTTT CASSLPTGKGWNQPQHF
TRBJ1-2 TRBV28 . few TGTGCCAGCAGCACCGGGCAAGGCTACACCTTC CASSTGQGYTF
TRBJ1-1 TRBV6-5 . few TGTGCCAGCAGTACGACAGAGAACACTGAAGCTTTCTTT CASSTTENTEAFF
TRBJ2-1 TRBV18 TRBD2 . TGTGCCAGCTCACCCTCGACTAGCGGGTCCTACAATGAGCAGTTCTTC CASSPSTSGSYNEQFF
TRBJ2-5 TRBV28 TRBD2 . TGTGCCATCCCACTAGCGGGGGGCCGGAGGTACCAAGAGACCCAGTACTTC CAIPLAGGRRYQETQYF
TRBJ2-3 TRBV30 . . TGTGCCTGGAGTGTTCGGGCAGCCACAGATACGCAGTATTTT CAWSVRAATDTQYF
TRBJ2-7 TRBV5-1 TRBD1 . TGCGCCAGCAGCTCGGGGACAGAAACCTACGAGCAGTACTTC CASSSGTETYEQYF
TRBJ2-5 TRBV7-2 TRBD2 . TGTGCCAGCAGGGTACCGGGACTACAAGAGACCCAGTACTTC CASRVPGLQETQYF
TRBJ2-1 TRBV10-3 . . TGTGCCATCACATCGGTGAGTACAGGGATCGATGAGCAGTTCTTC CAITSVSTGIDEQFF
TRBJ2-7 TRBV6-5 TRBD1 . TGTGCCAGCAGTTACAGGGGGCCGGACTACGAGCAGTACTTC CASSYRGPDYEQYF
TRBJ1-6 TRBV19 . . TGTGCCAGTAGTATAGAGGCGGGACGATATAATTCACCCCTCCACTTT CASSIEAGRYNSPLHF
TRBJ2-5 TRBV2 TRBD2 . TGTGCCAGCAGTGAATACTTGATGCGGGGAGGGGAGACCCAGTACTTC CASSEYLMRGGETQYF
TRBJ2-2 TRBV10-3 . . TGTGCCATCACCGAAGGAGGCACCGGGGAGCTGTTTTTT CAITEGGTGELFF
TRBJ1-2 TRBV18 TRBD1 few TGTGCCAGCTCACCTGACAGGGACTATGGCTACACCTTC CASSPDRDYGYTF
TRBJ1-5 TRBV25-1 . . TGTGCCAGCAGTGAATGGGGTCAGCCCCAGCATTTT CASSEWGQPQHF
TRBJ2-5 TRBV27 . . TGTGCCAGCAGTCCCCGGGGGGCTGTCGTACAGACCCAGTACTTC CASSPRGAVVQTQYF
TRBJ2-5 TRBV28 . . TGTGCCAGCATCGGGTGGGGGGAGACCCAGTACTTC CASIGWGETQYF
TRBJ2-5 TRBV10-1 . . TGCGCCAGCAGCCCAGGGGCACGGGGGACGGAGACCCAGTACTTC CASSPGARGTETQYF
TRBJ2-2 TRBV29-1 . . TGCAGCGTTGGATCCAGGCCCGGGGAGCTGTTTTTT CSVGSRPGELFF
TRBJ2-7 TRBV18 . . TGTGCCAGCTCACCAGATCAGTGGGATGAGCAGTACTTC CASSPDQWDEQYF